Detailed here is one TCR beta chain. Its target is unknown. The data were obtained in a study of Tregs in tolerant kidney transplant recipients. Study-wide results and caveats: Validation in larger populations is needed because few patients were studied. Biological reproducibility was not directly addressed in this study.

TCRdb's copy holds only in-frame clones and misses some; the assay was immunoSEQ multiplex PCR. Of tens of thousands of clones listed, about 89% were seen once; the top ten hold about 0.74%. Thawed PBMCs were FACS-sorted into unstimulated CD4+CD25+CD127- regulatory T cells, CD4+CD25- non-regulatory cells, CD4 and CD8 cells. Regulatory T cells were sorted from thawed PBMCs rested overnight at 37°C with around 180 IU/ml IL-2. The length of the CDR3 is 13 residues. CDR1 and CDR2 from the germline V gene are MNHNS and SASEGT. V was shortened by 2 bases and J by 4 bases, with 6 bases between the two germline ends.

The sequenced sample was Tregs from blood. The chain recombines TRBV6-1 with TRBJ1-5; no firm D call. This clonotype was obtained from a human donor in good health. CDR3 protein: CASSEHWNQPQHF. Here the CDR3 DNA reads TGTGCCAGCAGTGAACATTGGAATCAGCCCCAGCATTTT.